The 18 T cell receptor beta chains below were found in one sample sequenced in a study of T cells in Graves' hyperthyroidism and ophthalmopathy. What was amplified from RNA transcripts were TCR beta CDR3 regions. In the first-round RT-PCR of the TCR CDR3, the HTBI primer set was used. TCRdb processed the multiplex PCR reads anew with MiXCR; each CDR3 protein has one entry. The sample shows roughly 500,000 distinct CDR3 sequences, about 20% of them seen only once. Sequencing was performed on blood. These receptors were collected from a woman in her 70s with Graves' ophthalmopathy.

Only one count was recorded for this clonotype. The V gene is TRBV7-9, the J gene TRBJ1-2; perhaps TRBD1 as D (5 bases). The CDR3 consists of 14 residues. Trimming shortened V by 4 bases and J by 7 bases, and 16 bases separated the two germline ends. The germline V gene has CDR1 SEHNR and CDR2 FQNEAQ (reference sequence). CDR3 DNA: TGTGCCAGCAGCTCCCAGGGAGGGACGGCTGGCTACACCTTC. It is translated as CASSSQGGTAGYTF.

In this sample, this clonotype turned up a few times. The chain joins TRBV7-9 to TRBJ2-2; D is unresolved. CDR1 is SEHNR and CDR2 is FQNEAQ in the germline V gene (reference sequence). Trimming took 1 base from V and 6 from J, leaving 18 bases between them. The CDR3 has 17 residues. For the CDR3, the DNA is TGTGCCAGCAGCTTAGAGGGCACTACATTGGCGCCCGGGGAGCTGTTTTTT. Amino acids: CASSLEGTTLAPGELFF. Using reference TRBV7-9 and TRBJ2-2 for the parts outside the CDR3, the full variable domain is DTGVSQNPRHKITKRGQNVTFRCDPISEHNRLYWYRQTLGQGPEFLTYFQNEAQLEKSRLLSDRFSAERPKGSFSTLEIQRTEQGDSAMYLCASSLEGTTLAPGELFFGEGSRLTVL.

This clonotype was recorded many times. The gene calls are TRBV7-9 and TRBJ1-2; TRBD1 aligns across 10 bases. This CDR3 is built from 15 residues. Trimming removed 4 bases from V and 4 bases from J; junction bases left unmatched: 6. Looked up from germline, CDR1 is SEHNR and CDR2 is FQNEAQ (reference sequence). The CDR3 nucleotides read TGTGCCAGCAGCTCACCGGGACAGGGGTTCTATGGCTACACCTTC. Residues: CASSSPGQGFYGYTF. The full variable domain, completed using reference TRBV7-9 and TRBJ1-2, is DTGVSQNPRHKITKRGQNVTFRCDPISEHNRLYWYRQTLGQGPEFLTYFQNEAQLEKSRLLSDRFSAERPKGSFSTLEIQRTEQGDSAMYLCASSSPGQGFYGYTFGSGTRLTVV.

This clonotype was detected only a few times. J is TRBJ1-3 and V is TRBV20-1, with D tentatively TRBD1 (5 bases). V lost 5 bases, J lost 2 bases, and 13 bases lay in between. This CDR3 region has 14 residues. Per germline, CDR1 DFQATT and CDR2 SNEGSKA (reference sequence). CDR3 residues: CSARDLTTGNTIYF. The DNA of the CDR3 is TGCAGTGCTCGGGACTTAACGACTGGAAACACCATATATTTT.

In this sample, this clonotype turned up a few times. At one end, the junction sequence differs from germline, possibly due to a read error. The chain recombines TRBV7-8 with TRBJ2-6, with 7 bases matching TRBD2. CDR3 length equals 15 residues. In germline, CDR1 is SGHVS, CDR2 FQNEAQ. The CDR3 DNA reads TGTGCCAGCAGCTGGGGGGGAGGAGGGGCTAACGTCCTGACTTTC. This translates into CASSWGGGGANVLTF.

V gene TRBV20-1 combines with J gene TRBJ2-3; 7 bases are shared with TRBD2. This CDR3 region has 11 residues. J gave up 5 bases and V 5 bases, and 1 base lay outside the gene matches. Germline CDR1 and CDR2: DFQATT and SNEGSKA (reference sequence). This chain's CDR3 is CSAREVDTQYF. Written as DNA, the CDR3 is TGCAGTGCTCGGGAGGTAGATACGCAGTATTTT.

This clonotype was counted many times. The CDR3 reads CASSPYVERGYTF. CDR3 coding DNA: TGTGCCAGCTCACCATACGTCGAGCGGGGCTACACCTTC. The chain uses TRBV18 and TRBJ1-2; D gene uncertain. The ends were cut back, 2 bases at V and 8 bases at J, with 12 bases in the middle. The CDR3 consists of 13 residues. Germline assignment: CDR1 KGHSH and CDR2 LQKENI.

The chain joins TRBV3-1 to TRBJ2-3; D ambiguous. V dropped 5 bases and J dropped 8 bases, with 14 bases sitting between them. From germline, CDR1 is LGHDT and CDR2 YNNKEL (reference sequence). The CDR3 loop spans 13 amino acids. The CDR3 coding sequence is TGTGCCAGCAGCATGGGTGTAGTCGGTACGCAGTATTTT. Translating it yields CASSMGVVGTQYF.

This clonotype was seen many times. J is TRBJ2-1 and V is TRBV2, with D possibly matching TRBD1 (5 bases). Germline V gene data show CDR1 as SNHLY and CDR2 as FYNNEI. The CDR3 consists of 14 residues. The ends were cut back, 2 bases at V and 10 bases at J, with 15 bases in the middle. Here the CDR3 reads CASSERAGISEQFF. In DNA form, the CDR3 reads TGTGCCAGCAGTGAAAGGGCAGGGATTTCAGAGCAGTTCTTC.

The chain employs TRBV7-2 and TRBJ2-5; no firm D call. There are 14 residues in the CDR3. V was pared by 3 bases and J by 4 bases, with 12 bases between. From germline, CDR1 is SGHTA and CDR2 FQGNSA. The CDR3 DNA reads as TGTGCCAGCAGCTTCTATCAGTCGACAGAGACCCAGTACTTC. It codes for CASSFYQSTETQYF.

Of note for this clonotype: A much larger clone lies a single base off, so this may be a read error. The rearrangement links TRBV30 to TRBJ1-1; no reliable D call. This CDR3 comprises 11 residues. The germline V gene has CDR1 GTSNPN and CDR2 SVGIG (reference sequence). The chain's CDR3 is CVWSRRSEAFF. The CDR3 DNA reads as TGTGTCTGGAGTAGGAGGTCTGAAGCTTTCTTT.

This clonotype was observed a few times. The chain links TRBV28 to TRBJ1-4, with 7 bases fitting TRBD1. V trimming: 7 bases; J trimming: 5 bases; junction bases outside the gene matches: 7. This CDR3 spans 14 amino acids. CDR1 MDHEN and CDR2 SYDVKM come from the germline V gene. The CDR3 nucleotides read TGTGCCAGCATCAGGGACAGAGTCAATGAAAAACTGTTTTTT. It is translated as CASIRDRVNEKLFF.

This clonotype was found many times. This sequence joins TRBV6-2 or TRBV6-3 and TRBJ2-7; TRBD1 might be the D (6 bases). V was cut by 4 bases and J by 0 bases, with 25 bases left in between. Germline CDR1 reads MNHEY; CDR2 reads SVGEGT. CDR3 length: 19 residues. Here the CDR3 DNA reads TGTGCCAGCAGTTTCTCCGTGGACAGATCCGCCGTAGGCTCCTACGAGCAGTACTTC. Protein: CASSFSVDRSAVGSYEQYF.

The chain recombines TRBV6-1 with TRBJ2-5; D might be TRBD1 (6 bases). Germline V gene lookup returns CDR1 MNHNS and CDR2 SASEGT. The V end was cut by 8 bases, the J end by 0 bases, with 10 bases between. The CDR3 is 13 residues long. The CDR3, as DNA: TGTGCCAGCTGGACAGATTACCAAGAGACCCAGTACTTC. This sequence encodes CASWTDYQETQYF.

In its sample, this clonotype was seen a few times. J is TRBJ1-5 and V is TRBV19; no firm D call. Trimming stripped 7 bases from V and 2 bases from J, with 9 bases between. Germline CDR1 reads LNHDA; CDR2 reads SQIVND (reference sequence). The CDR3 has 13 residues. This CDR3 reads CASNLQRNQPQHF. The CDR3, as DNA: TGTGCCAGTAACTTGCAACGCAATCAGCCCCAGCATTTT.

The table lists this clonotype with a count of one. Relative to the germline gene, one junction end is altered; a read error may explain this. In DNA form, the CDR3 reads TGTGCCAGTACCTCTCTAGCGGGCAGCTCCTACAAGGAGCAGTTCTTC. This encodes CASTSLAGSSYKEQFF. This chain joins TRBV19 and TRBJ2-1; the match to TRBD2 covers 8 bases. Germline V gene sequence: CDR1 LNHDA, CDR2 SQIVND (reference sequence). This CDR3 spans 16 amino acids.

This clonotype was observed a handful of times. This chain connects TRBV29-1 to TRBJ2-1; D is uncertain. Germline V lookup: CDR1 SQVTM, CDR2 ANQGSEA. CDR3 length: 12 amino acids. Trimming removed 5 bases at V and 6 bases at J, with 11 bases between. The CDR3 DNA reads TGCAGCGTTAAGGCCCCCGGCAATGAGCAGTTCTTC. Translating it yields CSVKAPGNEQFF.

The chain combines TRBV10-3 with TRBJ1-1; the D gene is possibly TRBD1 (5 bases). The V end lost 8 bases, the J end lost 1 base, and 8 bases lay between the germline ends. This CDR3 region has 12 residues. The germline V gene has CDR1 ENHRY and CDR2 SYGVKD. The CDR3 loop reads CAIRGGNTEAFF. DNA for the CDR3: TGTGCCATCCGGGGGGGGAACACTGAAGCTTTCTTT.